The TCR beta chain under discussion was sequenced for a study of T cell responses to AZD1222 COVID-19 vaccine. Findings and limits, study-wide: Most donors were white British and more were female, and clonal diversity was possibly underestimated. CD4 TCRs associated with vaccination spanned spike, dominating at 160-218 and 743-854.

As concerns this clone: Its antigen is currently unknown.

Germline V CDR1 and CDR2: WSHSY, SAAADI. Trimming took 3 bases from V and 0 from J, leaving 13 bases between them. The CDR3 has 16 residues. Sequencing used immunoSEQ multiplex PCR; TCRdb keeps in-frame clones, though not all of them. The sample records about 100,000 clones, 70% to 90% being singletons. This sequence originates from an adult in good health. The sequencing used peripheral blood, collected on day 0 of MenACWY control vaccination. The V and J genes are TRBV10-2 and TRBJ2-3, with D possibly being TRBD1 (5 bases). The DNA of the CDR3 is TGCGCCAGCAGTGATAGGTTCGACAGAAGCACAGATACGCAGTATTTT. It codes for CASSDRFDRSTDTQYF.